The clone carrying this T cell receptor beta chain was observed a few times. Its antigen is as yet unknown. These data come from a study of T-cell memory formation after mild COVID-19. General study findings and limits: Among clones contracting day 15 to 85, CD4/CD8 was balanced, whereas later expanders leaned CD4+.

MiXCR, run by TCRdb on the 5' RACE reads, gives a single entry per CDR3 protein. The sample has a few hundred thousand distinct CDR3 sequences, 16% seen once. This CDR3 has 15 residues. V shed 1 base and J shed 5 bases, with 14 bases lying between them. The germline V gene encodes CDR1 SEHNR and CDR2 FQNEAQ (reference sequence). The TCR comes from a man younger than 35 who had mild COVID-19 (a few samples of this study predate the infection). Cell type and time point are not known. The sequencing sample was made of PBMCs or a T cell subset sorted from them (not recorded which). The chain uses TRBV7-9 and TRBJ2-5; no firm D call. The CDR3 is CASSLVPGDGETQYF. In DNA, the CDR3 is TGTGCCAGCAGCTTAGTCCCAGGCGACGGCGAGACCCAGTACTTC. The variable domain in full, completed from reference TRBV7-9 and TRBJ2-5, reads DTGVSQNPRHKITKRGQNVTFRCDPISEHNRLYWYRQTLGQGPEFLTYFQNEAQLEKSRLLSDRFSAERPKGSFSTLEIQRTEQGDSAMYLCASSLVPGDGETQYFGPGTRLLVL.